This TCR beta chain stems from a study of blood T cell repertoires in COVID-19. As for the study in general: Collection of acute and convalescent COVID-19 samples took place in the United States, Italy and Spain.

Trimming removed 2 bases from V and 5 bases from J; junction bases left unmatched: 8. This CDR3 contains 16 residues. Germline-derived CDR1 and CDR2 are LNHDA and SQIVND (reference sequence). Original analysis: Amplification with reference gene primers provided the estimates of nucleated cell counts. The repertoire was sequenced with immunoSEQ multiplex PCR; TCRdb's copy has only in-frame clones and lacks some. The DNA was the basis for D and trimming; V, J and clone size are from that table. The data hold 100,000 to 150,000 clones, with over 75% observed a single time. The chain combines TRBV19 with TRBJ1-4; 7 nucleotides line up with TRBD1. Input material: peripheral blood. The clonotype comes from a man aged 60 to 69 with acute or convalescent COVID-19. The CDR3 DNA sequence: TGTGCCAGTAGTATAAGCCGGGACAGAGCCAATGAAAAACTGTTTTTT. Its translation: CASSISRDRANEKLFF.